This T cell receptor beta chain was recorded in a study of T cells after yellow fever vaccination. Study background: SMART-Seq v4 Ultra Low Input handled preparation of low-cell-number fractions.

The CDR3 sequence is 15 residues long. CDR1 and CDR2 (germline): KGHSH, LQKENI. The V end was cut by 5 bases, the J end by 5 bases, with 18 bases between. TCRdb called the 5' RACE reads again in MiXCR, with one record for every CDR3 protein. The sample holds about 230,000 distinct CDR3 sequences, 6.7% seen once. This chain uses TRBV18 with TRBJ2-5; tentative D call: TRBD2 (6 bases). The specimen comprised CD4+ T cells sorted from PBMCs, sampled on the day of the yellow fever booster vaccination. The sequence derives from a man aged 30 to 45 who received the YFV17D yellow fever vaccine. DNA for the CDR3: TGTGCCAGCTCAGCCGGACTACAACAACGGGAGACCCAGTACTTC. Its protein product is CASSAGLQQRETQYF.